This TCR beta chain emerged from a study of blood T cell repertoires in COVID-19. Study summary: Acute-phase and convalescent COVID-19 samples originated in the United States, Italy and Spain. The cDNA or gDNA used as material had been derived from T cells, B-cell-depleted T cells, or PBMCs.

Produced via immunoSEQ multiplex PCR; TCRdb's table is partial and in-frame only. The data contain some 150,000 clones, approximately 90% of them singletons. The V segment lost 0 bases and the J segment 4 bases; nucleotides outside the gene matches: 0. CDR1 and CDR2 from the germline V gene are MRHNA and SNTAGT. The CDR3 length is 15 residues. Cohorts were based on clinical histories the participants reported. The V gene is TRBV6-4, the J gene TRBJ2-1; TRBD2 aligns across 10 bases. The sequenced material came from PBMCs or T cells enriched from blood (not recorded which). The source of this sequence is a woman under 30 who had recovered from COVID-19. The DNA for the CDR3 is TGTGCCAGCAGTGACTCACTAGCGGGGTACAATGAGCAGTTCTTC. Amino acid sequence: CASSDSLAGYNEQFF.